The 15 T cell receptor beta chains below were found in one sample sequenced in a study of T-cell reconstitution after alpha-beta-depleted transplantation in children. Unique molecular identifiers featured in how the TCRbeta library was prepared. MiXCR was run by TCRdb on the PCR reads, yielding one entry per CDR3 protein. This table holds roughly 610,000 distinct CDR3 sequences, approximately 10% found once. The specimen was PBMCs from the stem cell graft donor, collected from the stem cell graft. These TCRs come from a human donor who donated a stem cell graft to a child with acute myeloid leukemia.

In this sample, this clonotype turned up many times. In nucleotides, the CDR3 is TGCAGTGCTAGAATCCGGGGGGAGGAGGGTGAAGCTTTCTTT. Residues: CSARIRGEEGEAFF. V usage is TRBV20-1 and J usage is TRBJ1-1; weak D call: TRBD1 (5 bases). CDR3 length: 14 residues. From germline, CDR1 is DFQATT and CDR2 SNEGSKA (reference sequence). Trimming removed 2 bases from V and 7 bases from J, with 17 bases in between.

This clonotype was detected many times. The CDR3 region has the DNA TGCGCCAGCAGCCCAACCAGCGGGAGCTCCTACAATGAGCAGTTCTTC. Translating gives CASSPTSGSSYNEQFF. The chain combines TRBV5-1 with TRBJ2-1; 8 nucleotides agree with TRBD2. In germline, CDR1 is SGHRS, CDR2 YFSETQ. J lost 0 bases, V lost 4 bases, and 6 bases had no gene match. The CDR3 runs to 16 residues.

The chain joins TRBV12-3 or TRBV12-4 to TRBJ2-1; 10 bases fit TRBD2. With V trimmed by 2 bases and J by 0 bases, 10 bases remained unmatched. CDR3 length: 19 residues. CDR3 DNA: TGTGCCAGCAGTTTATTAGGACTAGCGGAGATTAGCTCCTACAATGAGCAGTTCTTC. It yields the protein CASSLLGLAEISSYNEQFF.

This sequence joins TRBV10-3 and TRBJ2-7, with 7 nucleotides matching TRBD2. The germline CDR1 and CDR2 sequences are ENHRY and SYGVKD. The J segment lost 5 bases and the V segment lost 4 bases, leaving 8 bases of the junction unmatched. This CDR3 has 14 residues. The CDR3 sequence: CAISVLGTTNEQYF. The DNA for the CDR3 is TGTGCCATCAGTGTCCTCGGGACTACGAACGAGCAGTACTTC.

This clonotype was seen only a few times. The chain employs TRBV28 and TRBJ2-3; either TRBD1 or TRBD2 may fit D (6 bases each). The CDR3 has 13 amino acids. CDR1 and CDR2 (germline): MDHEN, SYDVKM. V was pared by 11 bases and J by 4 bases, with 16 bases between. Here the CDR3 reads CAPKGGSADTQYF. The DNA of the CDR3 is TGTGCCCCCAAAGGGGGGAGTGCAGATACGCAGTATTTT. Full variable domain (remainder filled in from reference TRBV28 and TRBJ2-3): DVKVTQSSRYLVKRTGEKVFLECVQDMDHENMFWYRQDPGLGLRLIYFSYDVKMKEKGDIPEGYSVSREKKERFSLILESASTNQTSMYLCAPKGGSADTQYFGPGTRLTVL.

This clonotype showed up many times. The chain couples TRBV27 to TRBJ1-2; 7 nucleotides agree with TRBD1. With 5 bases clipped from V and 7 bases from J, the junction kept 13 bases outside the gene matches. Germline loops: CDR1 MNHEY, CDR2 SMNVEV (reference sequence). This CDR3 is built from 15 residues. CDR3 nucleotide sequence: TGTGCCAGCAGTCTCAGACAGGGCACGATGGGTGGCTACACCTTC. Its protein is CASSLRQGTMGGYTF.

This clonotype occurred many times. The gene calls are TRBV28 and TRBJ2-3; tentatively, D is TRBD2 (5 bases). Germline V gene sequence: CDR1 MDHEN, CDR2 SYDVKM. The CDR3 has 17 amino acids. V was pared by 2 bases and J by 4 bases, with 19 bases between. This chain's CDR3 is CASSLNPRHGGPDTQYF. The CDR3 DNA sequence: TGTGCCAGCAGTTTAAATCCCCGGCACGGAGGTCCAGATACGCAGTATTTT.

The chain links TRBV7-9 to TRBJ2-3; D is perhaps TRBD1 or TRBD2 (6 bases each). V was clipped by 5 bases and J by 1 base, with 16 bases between them. From germline, CDR1 is SEHNR and CDR2 FQNEAQ (reference sequence). This CDR3 has 16 residues. Written as DNA, the CDR3 is TGTGCCAGCAGCGTAGAAGGGGGGCGAGGCACAGATACGCAGTATTTT. Its translation is CASSVEGGRGTDTQYF.

V usage is TRBV6-2 or TRBV6-3 and J usage is TRBJ2-1, with 11 bases matching TRBD2. V dropped 6 bases and J dropped 7; count of bases not matched to a gene: 8. The germline V gene has CDR1 MNHEY and CDR2 SVGEGT. The CDR3 spans 15 residues. Written as DNA, the CDR3 is TGTGCCAGCAGCTCTCAGGGACTAGCGGTGAATGAGCAGTTCTTC. The encoded protein is CASSSQGLAVNEQFF.

There are many counts of this clonotype. This chain links TRBV4-2 with TRBJ2-7, with no clear D. Germline V CDR1 and CDR2: LGHNA, YNFKEQ. V lost 1 base, J lost 7 bases, and 14 bases lay in between. The CDR3 totals 14 residues. CDR3 sequence (DNA): TGTGCCAGCAGCCAAGGGGCTAACGTTGGGGAGCAGTACTTC. Translating gives CASSQGANVGEQYF.

The sample holds many counts of this clonotype. The CDR3 coding sequence is TGCGCCAGCAGCTTGAGCGGCGGAAGAAACACCGGGGAGCTGTTTTTT. Translated, it gives CASSLSGGRNTGELFF. The genes are TRBV5-1 and TRBJ2-2; a weak D match, TRBD2 (5 bases). This CDR3 comprises 16 residues. V gave up 1 base and J gave up 2 bases, with 12 bases separating them. The germline V gene encodes CDR1 SGHRS and CDR2 YFSETQ. Looking up the rest from reference TRBV5-1 and TRBJ2-2 gives the full variable domain: KAGVTQTPRYLIKTRGQQVTLSCSPISGHRSVSWYQQTPGQGLQFLFEYFSETQRNKGNFPGRFSGRQFSNSRSEMNVSTLELGDSALYLCASSLSGGRNTGELFFGEGSRLTVL.

This clonotype showed up many times. J is TRBJ2-5 and V is TRBV20-1; the D gene is possibly TRBD2 (5 bases). Germline CDR1 is DFQATT and CDR2 is SNEGSKA (reference sequence). The V end was cut by 1 base, the J end by 5 bases, with 14 bases between. The CDR3 loop spans 14 amino acids. CDR3 amino acids: CSARGTGIGETQYF. CDR3 DNA: TGCAGTGCTAGAGGGACCGGGATTGGGGAGACCCAGTACTTC.

This clonotype appeared a few times. This chain joins TRBV28 and TRBJ2-3; 9 bases line up with TRBD2. This CDR3 is 15 amino acids long. Germline trimming cut 7 bases from V and 1 base from J; bases unmatched to any gene: 6. The germline V gene has CDR1 MDHEN and CDR2 SYDVKM. The CDR3 loop reads CASIAGARGTDTQYF. The CDR3 DNA is TGTGCCAGCATAGCGGGAGCCCGGGGCACAGATACGCAGTATTTT.

The chain carries TRBV12-3 or TRBV12-4 and TRBJ2-1; the match to TRBD2 covers 8 bases. The trim removed 2 bases at V and 6 bases at J, leaving 9 bases unmatched. The CDR3 runs to 16 residues. Here the CDR3 reads CASSLKLADVVNEQFF. As DNA, the CDR3 is TGTGCCAGCAGTTTAAAACTAGCGGATGTTGTCAATGAGCAGTTCTTC.

The rearrangement links TRBV7-3 to TRBJ2-5; the D gene could be TRBD1 or TRBD2 (7 bases each). CDR3 length: 15 residues. V lost 2 bases, J lost 6 bases, and 16 bases lay in between. Germline CDR1 SGHTA, CDR2 FQGTGA. The CDR3 DNA sequence: TGTGCCAGCAGCTTAGTGGGAGGGGGCTCGCAGACCCAGTACTTC. It codes for CASSLVGGGSQTQYF.